The 15 T cell receptor beta chains in this list originate from one sample, sequenced in a study of vaccination and CD4 T cells after COVID-19. TCRdb passed the PCR reads through MiXCR, listing each CDR3 protein once. There are about 30,000 distinct CDR3 sequences in the sample; around 49% occur only once, and about 6% lies in the top ten. Time point meaning: late sampling 161 to 241 days after vaccination in a few convalescent patients. The sequenced sample was CD4+ T cells from blood, obtained about 7 months after SARS-CoV-2 vaccination. These TCRs come from a human donor who had recovered from COVID-19.

This sequence joins TRBV29-1 and TRBJ2-1; D is ambiguous. Germline CDR1 SQVTM, CDR2 ANQGSEA. V lost 7 bases and J lost 0, with 10 bases in between. The CDR3 is 13 amino acids. DNA of the CDR3: TGCAGCGGTAGCCGGAGCTCCTACAATGAGCAGTTCTTC. This gives the protein CSGSRSSYNEQFF.

The chain employs TRBV11-3 and TRBJ2-5; D gene unclear. Between the trimmed V and J ends, which lost 5 bases and 1 base, there was a span of 14 bases. The CDR3 contains 15 residues. CDR1 is SGHNT, CDR2 YENEEA, per germline. This chain's CDR3 is CASSQDGRTQETQYF. The CDR3 nucleotides read TGTGCCAGCAGCCAGGACGGAAGGACCCAAGAGACCCAGTACTTC.

This clonotype came up a few times. This rearrangement joins TRBV6-1 to TRBJ2-3; 7 positions match TRBD2. Germline V gives CDR1 MNHNS, CDR2 SASEGT. The CDR3 extends over 16 amino acids. V was clipped by 2 bases and J by 1 base; unmatched bases: 6. DNA for the CDR3: TGTGCCAGCAGTGAACCCCTAGCGGCTGGCACAGATACGCAGTATTTT. Protein product: CASSEPLAAGTDTQYF.

J is TRBJ2-7 and V is TRBV20-1; 10 bases match TRBD2. The ends lost 2 bases at V and 0 bases at J; junction bases unmatched: 4. CDR1 DFQATT and CDR2 SNEGSKA come from the germline V gene (reference sequence). This CDR3 has 15 residues. The CDR3 DNA reads as TGCAGTGCTAGAACGAGACTAGCGGGCTCCTACGAGCAGTACTTC. Protein: CSARTRLAGSYEQYF.

This chain joins TRBV27 and TRBJ2-1; the match to TRBD2 covers 8 bases. Germline CDR1 reads MNHEY; CDR2 reads SMNVEV (reference sequence). V gave up 7 bases and J gave up 0 bases; unmatched junction bases: 5. The CDR3 is 15 amino acids. CDR3 in DNA: TGTGCCAGCAACCCCAGCGGGAGCTCCTACAATGAGCAGTTCTTC. It encodes CASNPSGSSYNEQFF.

The chain is built from TRBV20-1 and TRBJ2-5; 10 nucleotides match TRBD2. Trimming took 1 base from V and 5 from J; bases not matched to a gene: 13. The CDR3 runs 17 residues. Germline V gives CDR1 DFQATT, CDR2 SNEGSKA (reference sequence). CDR3 bases: TGCAGTGCTAGAGTCCCAGCTGCTAGCGGGAGCTGGGAGACCCAGTACTTC. It yields the protein CSARVPAASGSWETQYF.

The rearrangement links TRBV6-4 to TRBJ2-6; weak D call: TRBD2 (6 bases). Germline assignment: CDR1 MRHNA and CDR2 SNTAGT. The CDR3 length is 16 residues. Trimming removed 0 bases at V and 0 bases at J, with 6 bases between. CDR3 loop: CASSDSTSSGANVLTF. In DNA form, the CDR3 reads TGTGCCAGCAGTGACTCGACTAGCTCTGGGGCCAACGTCCTGACTTTC.

The chain links TRBV7-9 to TRBJ2-3; 10 positions agree with TRBD2. Germline values: CDR1 SEHNR, CDR2 FQNEAQ (reference sequence). CDR3 length: 16 amino acids. The trim removed 4 bases at V and 2 bases at J, leaving 6 bases unmatched. In nucleotides, the CDR3 is TGTGCCAGCAGCTCTACCGGGACTAGCGACACAGATACGCAGTATTTT. This gives the protein CASSSTGTSDTDTQYF.

This chain joins TRBV6-5 and TRBJ2-5; a possible D gene is TRBD2 (5 bases). CDR3 size: 15 residues. Trimming shortened V by 4 bases and J by 5 bases, and 17 bases separated the two germline ends. The germline gives CDR1 MNHEY, CDR2 SVGAGI. The chain's CDR3 is CASSSGGVGGETQYF. The CDR3 nucleotides read TGTGCCAGCAGTTCCGGTGGGGTGGGCGGGGAGACCCAGTACTTC.

The chain is built from TRBV6-5 and TRBJ1-1, with 7 bases matching TRBD1. The CDR3 is made up of 13 amino acids. Germline assignment: CDR1 MNHEY and CDR2 SVGAGI. Germline trimming cut 4 bases from V and 3 bases from J; bases unmatched to any gene: 2. CDR3 DNA sequence: TGTGCCAGCAGTTGGCAGGGGGACACTGAAGCTTTCTTT. Translation: CASSWQGDTEAFF.

This chain uses TRBV24-1 with TRBJ2-5, with D tentatively TRBD1 (6 bases). The CDR3 length is 15 residues. Per the germline V gene, CDR1 is KGHDR and CDR2 is SFDVKD. The V and J ends lost 5 bases and 3 bases respectively, with 15 bases between them. The CDR3 reads CATSGAGQSKETQYF. CDR3 nucleotide sequence: TGTGCCACCAGTGGAGCTGGACAGTCAAAAGAGACCCAGTACTTC.

In its sample, this clonotype was seen a few times. V gene TRBV7-9 combines with J gene TRBJ2-1, with 9 bases matching TRBD2. Germline loops: CDR1 SEHNR, CDR2 FQNEAQ (reference sequence). This CDR3 comprises 15 residues. V lost 5 bases to trimming and J lost 4 bases; unmatched junction nucleotides: 6. DNA of the CDR3: TGTGCCAGCAGCCCCGGGACTAGCCCATACAATGAGCAGTTCTTC. Translation: CASSPGTSPYNEQFF. Looking up the rest from reference TRBV7-9 and TRBJ2-1 gives the full variable domain: DTGVSQNPRHKITKRGQNVTFRCDPISEHNRLYWYRQTLGQGPEFLTYFQNEAQLEKSRLLSDRFSAERPKGSFSTLEIQRTEQGDSAMYLCASSPGTSPYNEQFFGPGTRLTVL.

The chain recombines TRBV7-3 with TRBJ2-3, with TRBD1 identical over 10 bases. V lost 6 bases, J lost 5 bases, and 8 bases stayed unmatched. The CDR3 spans 15 residues. Germline lookup yields CDR1 SGHTA and CDR2 FQGTGA. The CDR3 nucleotides read TGTGCCAGCAGTCGGGGGACAGGGGAGGGAGATACGCAGTATTTT. It encodes CASSRGTGEGDTQYF.

J is TRBJ1-1 and V is TRBV19; unclear D gene. Trimming stripped 5 bases from V and 1 base from J, with 8 bases between. The CDR3 consists of 13 residues. CDR1 LNHDA and CDR2 SQIVND come from the germline V gene (reference sequence). The CDR3: CASSAYENTEAFF. CDR3 DNA: TGTGCCAGTAGTGCCTATGAGAACACTGAAGCTTTCTTT.

V and J are TRBV10-3 and TRBJ1-1, with 7 bases matching TRBD1. CDR3 length: 13 amino acids. V shed 4 bases, J shed 4 bases, and the junction held 3 bases outside the gene matches. Germline CDR1 reads ENHRY; CDR2 reads SYGVKD. CDR3: CAISGRDSTEAFF. For the CDR3, the DNA is TGTGCCATCAGTGGCCGGGACAGCACTGAAGCTTTCTTT.